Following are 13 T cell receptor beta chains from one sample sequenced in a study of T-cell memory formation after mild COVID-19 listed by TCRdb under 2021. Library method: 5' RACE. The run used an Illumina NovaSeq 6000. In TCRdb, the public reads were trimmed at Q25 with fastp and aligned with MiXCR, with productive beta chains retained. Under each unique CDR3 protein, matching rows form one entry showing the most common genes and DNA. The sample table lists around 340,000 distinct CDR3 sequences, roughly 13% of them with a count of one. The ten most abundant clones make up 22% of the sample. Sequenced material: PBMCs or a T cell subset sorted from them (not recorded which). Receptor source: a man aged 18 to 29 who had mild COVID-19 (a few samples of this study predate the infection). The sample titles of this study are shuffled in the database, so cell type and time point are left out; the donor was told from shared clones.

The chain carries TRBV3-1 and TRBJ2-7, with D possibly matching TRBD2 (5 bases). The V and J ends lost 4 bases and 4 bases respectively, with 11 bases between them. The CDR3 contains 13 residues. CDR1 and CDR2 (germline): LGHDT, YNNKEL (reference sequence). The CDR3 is CASSPVGGYEQYV. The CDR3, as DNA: TGTGCCAGCAGCCCTGTAGGAGGATACGAGCAGTACGTC.

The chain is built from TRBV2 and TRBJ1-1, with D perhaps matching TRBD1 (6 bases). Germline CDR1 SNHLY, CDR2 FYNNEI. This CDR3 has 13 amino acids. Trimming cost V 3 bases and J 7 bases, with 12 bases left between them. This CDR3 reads CASSDTPRGEAFF. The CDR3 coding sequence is TGTGCCAGCAGTGATACCCCCAGGGGTGAAGCTTTCTTT.

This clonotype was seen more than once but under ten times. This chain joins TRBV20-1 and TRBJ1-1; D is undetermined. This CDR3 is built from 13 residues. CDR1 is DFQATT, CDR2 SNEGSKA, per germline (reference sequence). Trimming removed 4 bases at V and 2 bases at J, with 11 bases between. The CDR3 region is CSAMNRLNTEAFF. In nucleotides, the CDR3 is TGCAGTGCTATGAACAGACTCAACACTGAAGCTTTCTTT.

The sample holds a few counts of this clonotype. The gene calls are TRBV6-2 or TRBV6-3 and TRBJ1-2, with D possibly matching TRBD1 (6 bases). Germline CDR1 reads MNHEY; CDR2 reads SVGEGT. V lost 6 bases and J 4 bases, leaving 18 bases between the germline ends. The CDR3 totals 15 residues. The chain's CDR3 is CASRPPDRPAYGYTF. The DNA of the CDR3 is TGTGCCAGCAGGCCCCCTGACAGGCCCGCCTATGGCTACACCTTC.

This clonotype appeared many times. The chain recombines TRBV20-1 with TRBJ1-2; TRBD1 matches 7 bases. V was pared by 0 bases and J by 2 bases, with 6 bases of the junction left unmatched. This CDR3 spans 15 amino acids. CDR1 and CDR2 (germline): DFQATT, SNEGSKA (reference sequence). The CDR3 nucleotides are TGCAGTGCTAGAGATTCGGCCAGGGGGAACTATGGCTACACCTTC. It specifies CSARDSARGNYGYTF.

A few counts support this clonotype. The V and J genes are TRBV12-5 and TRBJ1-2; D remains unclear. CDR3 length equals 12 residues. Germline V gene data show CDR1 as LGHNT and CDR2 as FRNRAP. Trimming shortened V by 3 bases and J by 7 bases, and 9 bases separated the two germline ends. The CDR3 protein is CASGFRVGGYTF. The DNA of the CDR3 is TGTGCTAGTGGTTTTCGGGTCGGTGGCTACACCTTC.

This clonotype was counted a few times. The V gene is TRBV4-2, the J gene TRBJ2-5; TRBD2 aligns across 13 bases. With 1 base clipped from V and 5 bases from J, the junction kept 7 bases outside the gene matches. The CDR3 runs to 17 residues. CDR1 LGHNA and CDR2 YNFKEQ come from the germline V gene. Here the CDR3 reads CASSQVLGLAGVETQYF. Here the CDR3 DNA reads TGTGCCAGCAGCCAAGTGCTAGGACTAGCGGGGGTTGAGACCCAGTACTTC.

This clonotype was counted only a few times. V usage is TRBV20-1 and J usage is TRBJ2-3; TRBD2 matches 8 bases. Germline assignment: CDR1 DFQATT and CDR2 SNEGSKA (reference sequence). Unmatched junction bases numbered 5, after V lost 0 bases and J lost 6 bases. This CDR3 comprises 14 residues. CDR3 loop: CSARDSGATDTQYF. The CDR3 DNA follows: TGCAGTGCTAGAGATAGCGGGGCAACGGATACGCAGTATTTT.

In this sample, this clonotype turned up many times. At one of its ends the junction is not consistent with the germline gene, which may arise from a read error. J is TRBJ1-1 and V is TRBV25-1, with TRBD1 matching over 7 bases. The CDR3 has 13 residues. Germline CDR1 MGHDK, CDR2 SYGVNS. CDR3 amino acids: CASSDPGTDRRCF. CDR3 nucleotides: TGTGCCAGCAGTGACCCCGGGACAGACCGGCGATGTTTT.

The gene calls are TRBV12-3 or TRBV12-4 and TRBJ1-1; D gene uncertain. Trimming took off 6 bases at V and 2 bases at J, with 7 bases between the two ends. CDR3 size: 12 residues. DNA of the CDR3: TGTGCCAGCAGCCCCATAAACACTGAAGCTTTCTTT. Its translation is CASSPINTEAFF.

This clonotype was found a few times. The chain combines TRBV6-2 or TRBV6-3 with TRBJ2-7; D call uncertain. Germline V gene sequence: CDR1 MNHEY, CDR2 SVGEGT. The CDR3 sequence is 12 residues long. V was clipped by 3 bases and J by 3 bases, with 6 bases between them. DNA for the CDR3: TGTGCCAGCAGTTATGGGCACTACGAGCAGTACGTC. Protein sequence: CASSYGHYEQYV.

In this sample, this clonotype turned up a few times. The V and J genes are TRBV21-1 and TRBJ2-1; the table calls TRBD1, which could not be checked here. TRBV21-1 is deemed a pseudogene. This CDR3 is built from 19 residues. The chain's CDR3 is CASTLSGTGTSHSYNEQFF. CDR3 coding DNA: TGTGCCAGCACCTTAAGTGGGACAGGGACTAGCCATTCCTACAATGAGCAGTTCTTC.

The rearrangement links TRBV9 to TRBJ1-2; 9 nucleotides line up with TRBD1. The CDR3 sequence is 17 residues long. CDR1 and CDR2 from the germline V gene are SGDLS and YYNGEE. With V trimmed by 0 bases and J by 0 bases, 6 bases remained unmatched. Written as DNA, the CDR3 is TGTGCCAGCAGCGTAGGGGTACAGGGGGCTTCTAACTATGGCTACACCTTC. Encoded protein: CASSVGVQGASNYGYTF. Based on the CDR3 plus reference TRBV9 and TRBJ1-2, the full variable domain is DSGVTQTPKHLITATGQRVTLRCSPRSGDLSVYWYQQSLDQGLQFLIQYYNGEERAKGNILERFSAQQFPDLHSELNLSSLELGDSALYFCASSVGVQGASNYGYTFGSGTRLTVV.